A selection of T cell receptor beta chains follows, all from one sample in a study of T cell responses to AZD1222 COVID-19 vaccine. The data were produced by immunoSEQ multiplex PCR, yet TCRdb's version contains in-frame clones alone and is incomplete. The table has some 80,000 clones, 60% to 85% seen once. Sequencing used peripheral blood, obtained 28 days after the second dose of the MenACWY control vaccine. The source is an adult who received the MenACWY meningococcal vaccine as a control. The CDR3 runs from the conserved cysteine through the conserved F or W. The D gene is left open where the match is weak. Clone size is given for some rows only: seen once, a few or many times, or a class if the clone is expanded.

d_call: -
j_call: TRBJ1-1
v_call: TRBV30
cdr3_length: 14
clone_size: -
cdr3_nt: TGTGCCTGGAGTGTTAACGGCCTGAACACTGAAGCTTTCTTT
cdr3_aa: CAWSVNGLNTEAFF

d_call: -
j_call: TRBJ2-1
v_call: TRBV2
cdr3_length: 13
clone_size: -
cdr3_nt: TGTGCCAGCAGTGGTTTCCCCGCTGGGGAGCAGTTCTTC
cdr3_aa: CASSGFPAGEQFF

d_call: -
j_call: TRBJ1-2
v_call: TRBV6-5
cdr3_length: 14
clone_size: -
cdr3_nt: TGTGCCAGCAGTTACTCGACACAGATCTATGGCTACACCTTC
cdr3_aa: CASSYSTQIYGYTF

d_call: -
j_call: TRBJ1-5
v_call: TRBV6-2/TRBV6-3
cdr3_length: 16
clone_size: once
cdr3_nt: TGTGCCAGCAGTTACGCCTCCGTCGGGGTTTCTCAGCCCCAGCATTTT
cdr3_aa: CASSYASVGVSQPQHF

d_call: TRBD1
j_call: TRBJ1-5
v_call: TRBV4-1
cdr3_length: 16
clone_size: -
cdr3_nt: TGCGCCAGCAGCCACGTTGGAGGGGGCGCAGAACAGCCCCAGCATTTT
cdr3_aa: CASSHVGGGAEQPQHF

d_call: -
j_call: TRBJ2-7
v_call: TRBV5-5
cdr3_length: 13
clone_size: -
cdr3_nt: TGTGCCAGCAGCGCAGGACAGCAGACCGAGCAGTACTTC
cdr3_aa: CASSAGQQTEQYF

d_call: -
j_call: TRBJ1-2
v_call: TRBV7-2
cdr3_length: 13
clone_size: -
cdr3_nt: TGTGCCACGCGGGGCCCTGCTAACTATGGCTACACCTTC
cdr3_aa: CATRGPANYGYTF

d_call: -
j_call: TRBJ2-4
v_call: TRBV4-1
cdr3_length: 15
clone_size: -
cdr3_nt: TGCGCCAGCAGCCAAGTCCTTAAGGGTGGAAACATTCAGTACTTC
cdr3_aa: CASSQVLKGGNIQYF

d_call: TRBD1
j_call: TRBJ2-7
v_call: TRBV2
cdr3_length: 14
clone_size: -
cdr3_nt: TGTGCCAGCACATGGGACAGGCGAACCTACGAGCAGTACTTC
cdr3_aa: CASTWDRRTYEQYF

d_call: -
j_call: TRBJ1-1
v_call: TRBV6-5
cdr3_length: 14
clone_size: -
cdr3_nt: TGTGCCAGCATCGTCGGACCGGTGGGCACTGAAGCTTTCTTT
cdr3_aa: CASIVGPVGTEAFF

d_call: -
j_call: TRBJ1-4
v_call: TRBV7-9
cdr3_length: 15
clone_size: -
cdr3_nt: TGTGCCAGCAGCCCACGACAGGCGGGTAATGAAAAACTGTTTTTT
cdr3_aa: CASSPRQAGNEKLFF

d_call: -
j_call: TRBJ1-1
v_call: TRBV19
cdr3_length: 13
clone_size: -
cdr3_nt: TGTGCCAGTAGTATCACAGGGACGACTGAAGCTTTCTTT
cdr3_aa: CASSITGTTEAFF

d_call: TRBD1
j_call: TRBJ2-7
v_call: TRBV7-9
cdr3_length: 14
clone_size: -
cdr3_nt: TGTGCCAGCAGCCCCGAGGACAGGCTTTACGAGCAGTACTTC
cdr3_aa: CASSPEDRLYEQYF

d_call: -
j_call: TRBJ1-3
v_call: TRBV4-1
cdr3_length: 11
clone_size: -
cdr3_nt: TGCGCCAGCAGCCAAGATAACACCATATATTTT
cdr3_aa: CASSQDNTIYF

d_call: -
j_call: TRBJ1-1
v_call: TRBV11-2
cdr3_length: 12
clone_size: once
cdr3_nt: TGTGCCAGCAGCTTAGGGGGGGTCGAAGCTTTCTTT
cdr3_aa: CASSLGGVEAFF

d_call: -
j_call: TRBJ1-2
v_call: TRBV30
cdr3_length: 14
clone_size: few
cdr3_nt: TGTGCCGCACCACAAGGGAGTTTCAACTATGGCTACACCTTC
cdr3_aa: CAAPQGSFNYGYTF

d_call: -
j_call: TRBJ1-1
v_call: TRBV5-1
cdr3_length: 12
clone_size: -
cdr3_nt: TGCGCCAGCACGGAGGATGACACTGAAGCTTTCTTT
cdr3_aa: CASTEDDTEAFF

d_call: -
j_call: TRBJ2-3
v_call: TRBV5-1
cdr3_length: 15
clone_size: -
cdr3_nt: TGCGCCAGCAGCCCCCAAGGGGCTAGCACAGATACGCAGTATTTT
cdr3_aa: CASSPQGASTDTQYF

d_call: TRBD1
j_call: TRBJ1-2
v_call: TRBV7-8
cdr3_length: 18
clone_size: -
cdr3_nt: TGTGCCAGCAGCTTCTCCGGGACAGGGGCCCCACCGAACTATGGCTACACCTTC
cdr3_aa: CASSFSGTGAPPNYGYTF

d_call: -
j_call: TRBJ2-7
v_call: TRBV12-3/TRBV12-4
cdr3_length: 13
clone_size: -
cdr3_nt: TGTGCCAGCAAGGGCTCGGGGGCCTACGAGCAGTACTTC
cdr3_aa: CASKGSGAYEQYF

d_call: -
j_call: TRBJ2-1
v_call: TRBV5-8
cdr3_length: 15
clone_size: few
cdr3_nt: TGTGCCAGCAGCTTGGGTACAGGGTCCTACAATGAGCAGTTCTTC
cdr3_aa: CASSLGTGSYNEQFF

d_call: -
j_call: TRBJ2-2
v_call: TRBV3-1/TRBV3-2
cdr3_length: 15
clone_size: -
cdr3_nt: TGTGCCAGCAGCCAAGCTTTGGTACGGTCCGGGGAGCTGTTTTTT
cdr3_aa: CASSQALVRSGELFF

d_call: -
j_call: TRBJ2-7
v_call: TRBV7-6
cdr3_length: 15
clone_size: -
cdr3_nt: TGTGCCAGCAGCTTAAGTCTAGACAAGACCTACGAGCAGTACTTC
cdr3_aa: CASSLSLDKTYEQYF

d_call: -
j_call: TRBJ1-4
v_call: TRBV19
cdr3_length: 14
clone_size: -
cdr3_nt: TGTGCCAGTAGTACCCTTGGGGGGAAGGAAAAACTGTTTTTT
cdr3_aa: CASSTLGGKEKLFF

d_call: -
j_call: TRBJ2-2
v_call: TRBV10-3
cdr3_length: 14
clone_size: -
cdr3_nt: TGTGCCATCAGCAAGACAGATAACACCGGAGAGCTGTTTTTT
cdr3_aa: CAISKTDNTGELFF

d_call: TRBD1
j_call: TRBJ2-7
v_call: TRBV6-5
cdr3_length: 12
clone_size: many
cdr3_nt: TGTGCCAGCGGAGGACAGGGCTCCGAGCAGTACTTC
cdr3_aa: CASGGQGSEQYF

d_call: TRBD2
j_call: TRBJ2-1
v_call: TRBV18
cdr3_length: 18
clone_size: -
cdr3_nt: TGTGCCAGCTCCCCAACCACTAGCGGGGTAGGGAGCAGGAATGAGCAGTTCTTC
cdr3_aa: CASSPTTSGVGSRNEQFF